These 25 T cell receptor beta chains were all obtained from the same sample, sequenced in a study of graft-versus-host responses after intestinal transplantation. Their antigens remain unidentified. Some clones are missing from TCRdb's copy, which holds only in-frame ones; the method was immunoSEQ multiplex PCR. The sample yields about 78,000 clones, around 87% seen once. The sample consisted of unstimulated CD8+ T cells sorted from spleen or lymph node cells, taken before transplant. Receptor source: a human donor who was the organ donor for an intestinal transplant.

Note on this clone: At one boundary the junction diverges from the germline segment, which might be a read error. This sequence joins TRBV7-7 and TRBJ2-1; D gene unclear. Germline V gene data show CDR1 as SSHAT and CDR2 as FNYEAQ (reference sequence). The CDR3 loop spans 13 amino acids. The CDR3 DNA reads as TGTGCTAGCAGCTTATTCAGGAACAATGAGCAGTTCTTC. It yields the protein CASSLFRNNEQFF.

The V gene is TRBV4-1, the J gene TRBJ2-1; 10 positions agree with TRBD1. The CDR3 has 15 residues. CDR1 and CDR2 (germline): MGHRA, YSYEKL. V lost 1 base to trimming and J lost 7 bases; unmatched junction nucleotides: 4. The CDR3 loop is CASSQGQGAANEQFF. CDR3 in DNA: TGCGCCAGCAGCCAAGGACAGGGGGCTGCAAATGAGCAGTTCTTC.

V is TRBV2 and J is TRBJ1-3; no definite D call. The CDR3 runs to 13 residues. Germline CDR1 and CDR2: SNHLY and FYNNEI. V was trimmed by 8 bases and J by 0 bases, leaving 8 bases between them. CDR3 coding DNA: TGTGCCAGCCAGGTTTTCTCTGGAAACACCATATATTTT. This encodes CASQVFSGNTIYF.

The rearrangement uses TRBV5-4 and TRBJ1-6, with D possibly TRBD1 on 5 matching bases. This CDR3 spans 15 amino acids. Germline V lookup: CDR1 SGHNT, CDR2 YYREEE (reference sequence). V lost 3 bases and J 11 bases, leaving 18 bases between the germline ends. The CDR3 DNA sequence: TGTGCCAGCAGCTCTCAATCAGGAGGGGAGGCACCCCTCCACTTT. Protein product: CASSSQSGGEAPLHF.

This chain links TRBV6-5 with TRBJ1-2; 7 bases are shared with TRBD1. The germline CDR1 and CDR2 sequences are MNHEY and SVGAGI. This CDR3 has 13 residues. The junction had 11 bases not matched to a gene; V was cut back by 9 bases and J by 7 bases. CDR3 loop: CASRETGTSGYTF. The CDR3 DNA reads TGTGCCAGTAGGGAGACAGGGACTTCTGGCTACACCTTC.

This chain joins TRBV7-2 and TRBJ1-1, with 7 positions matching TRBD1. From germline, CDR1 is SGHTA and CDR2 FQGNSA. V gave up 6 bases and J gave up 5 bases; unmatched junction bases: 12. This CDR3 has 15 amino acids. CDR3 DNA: TGTGCCAGCAGTTCTCCCTCGACAGGGATAACTGAAGCTTTCTTT. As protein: CASSSPSTGITEAFF.

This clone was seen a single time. CDR3 sequence (DNA): TGTGCCAGCAGCTTTGGCTCCGGTCTAGGAGGGCAAGAGACCCAGTACTTC. Protein sequence: CASSFGSGLGGQETQYF. This chain connects TRBV13 to TRBJ2-5; D might be TRBD2 (6 bases). V was pared by 3 bases and J by 2 bases, with 19 bases between. Looked up from germline, CDR1 is PRHDT and CDR2 is FYEKMQ (reference sequence). This CDR3 has 17 residues.

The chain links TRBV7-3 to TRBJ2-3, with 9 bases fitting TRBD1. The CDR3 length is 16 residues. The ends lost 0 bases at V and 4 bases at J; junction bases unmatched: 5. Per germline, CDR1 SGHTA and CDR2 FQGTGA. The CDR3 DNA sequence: TGTGCCAGCAGCTTAACTACAGGGGGCAGGGCAGATACGCAGTATTTT. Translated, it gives CASSLTTGGRADTQYF. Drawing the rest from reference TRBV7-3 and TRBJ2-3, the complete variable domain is GAGVSQTPSNKVTEKGKYVELRCDPISGHTALYWYRQSLGQGPEFLIYFQGTGAADDSGLPNDRFFAVRPEGSVSTLKIQRTERGDSAVYLCASSLTTGGRADTQYFGPGTRLTVL.

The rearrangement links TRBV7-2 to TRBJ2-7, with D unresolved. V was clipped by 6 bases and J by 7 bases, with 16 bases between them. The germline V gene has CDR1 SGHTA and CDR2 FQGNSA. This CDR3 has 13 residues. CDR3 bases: TGTGCCAGCAGTTCGGGTTCGGCTGTAGAGCAGTACGTC. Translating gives CASSSGSAVEQYV.

CDR3 DNA sequence: TGTGCCAGCAGTCCCTCTAGCGGGGGCCTATTTGGCTACGAGCAGTACGTC. This sequence encodes CASSPSSGGLFGYEQYV. The chain is built from TRBV28 and TRBJ2-7, with 10 nucleotides matching TRBD2. Germline CDR1 is MDHEN and CDR2 is SYDVKM. With 5 bases clipped from V and 3 bases from J, the junction kept 13 bases outside the gene matches. This CDR3 has 17 amino acids.

Written as DNA, the CDR3 is TGTGCCAGCAGGCACAGTCCCGCGAACACCGGGGAGCTGTTTTTT. Its protein product is CASRHSPANTGELFF. The chain links TRBV6-1 to TRBJ2-2; D gene ambiguous. Germline assignment: CDR1 MNHNS and CDR2 SASEGT. Trimming removed 6 bases at V and 0 bases at J, with 11 bases between. This CDR3 region has 15 residues.

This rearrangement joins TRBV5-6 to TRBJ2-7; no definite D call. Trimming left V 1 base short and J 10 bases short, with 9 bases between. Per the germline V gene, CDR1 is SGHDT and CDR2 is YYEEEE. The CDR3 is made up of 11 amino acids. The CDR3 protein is CASSLYERQYV. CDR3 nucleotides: TGTGCCAGCAGCTTGTACGAGCGTCAGTACGTC.

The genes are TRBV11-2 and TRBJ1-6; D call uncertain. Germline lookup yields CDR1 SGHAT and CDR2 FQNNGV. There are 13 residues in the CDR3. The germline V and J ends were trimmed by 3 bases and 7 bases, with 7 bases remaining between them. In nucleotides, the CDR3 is TGTGCCAGCAGCTTTGGCAGGAATTCACCCCTCCACTTT. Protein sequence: CASSFGRNSPLHF.

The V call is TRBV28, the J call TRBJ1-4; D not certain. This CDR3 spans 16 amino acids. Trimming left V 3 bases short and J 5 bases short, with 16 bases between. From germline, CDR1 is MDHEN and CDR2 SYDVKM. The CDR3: CASSFPNPGNNEKLFF. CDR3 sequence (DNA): TGTGCCAGCAGTTTCCCGAACCCGGGGAACAATGAAAAACTGTTTTTT.

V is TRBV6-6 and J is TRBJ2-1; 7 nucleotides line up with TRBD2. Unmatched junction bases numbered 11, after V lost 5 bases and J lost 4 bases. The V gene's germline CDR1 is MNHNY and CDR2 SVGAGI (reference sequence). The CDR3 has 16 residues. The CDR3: CASSHGGRGPYNEQFF. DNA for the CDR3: TGTGCCAGCAGTCACGGGGGGAGGGGACCGTACAATGAGCAGTTCTTC.

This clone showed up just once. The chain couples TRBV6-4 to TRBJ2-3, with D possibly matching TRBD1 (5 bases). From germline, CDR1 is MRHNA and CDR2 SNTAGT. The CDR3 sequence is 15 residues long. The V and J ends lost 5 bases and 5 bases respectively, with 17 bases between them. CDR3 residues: CASSPDPGSLDTQYF. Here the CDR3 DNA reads TGTGCCAGCAGTCCAGACCCAGGGTCCCTAGATACGCAGTATTTT.

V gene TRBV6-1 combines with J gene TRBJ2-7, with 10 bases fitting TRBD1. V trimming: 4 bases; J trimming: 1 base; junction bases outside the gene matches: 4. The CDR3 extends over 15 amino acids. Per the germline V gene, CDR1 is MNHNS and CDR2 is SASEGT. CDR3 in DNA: TGTGCCAGCAGTGCCTGGACAGGGGGTTCCTACGAGCAGTACGTC. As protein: CASSAWTGGSYEQYV.

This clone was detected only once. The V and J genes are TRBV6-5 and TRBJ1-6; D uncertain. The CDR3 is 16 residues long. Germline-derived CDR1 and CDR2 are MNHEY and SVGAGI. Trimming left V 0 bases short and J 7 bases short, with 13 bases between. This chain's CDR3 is CASSYSAPTKNSPLHF. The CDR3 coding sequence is TGTGCCAGCAGTTACTCAGCCCCAACCAAGAATTCACCCCTCCACTTT.

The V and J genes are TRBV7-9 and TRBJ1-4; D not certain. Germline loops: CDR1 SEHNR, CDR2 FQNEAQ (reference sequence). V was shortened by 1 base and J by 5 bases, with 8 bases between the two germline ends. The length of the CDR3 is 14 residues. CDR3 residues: CASSLVALNEKLFF. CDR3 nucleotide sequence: TGTGCCAGCAGCTTAGTGGCTCTCAATGAAAAACTGTTTTTT.

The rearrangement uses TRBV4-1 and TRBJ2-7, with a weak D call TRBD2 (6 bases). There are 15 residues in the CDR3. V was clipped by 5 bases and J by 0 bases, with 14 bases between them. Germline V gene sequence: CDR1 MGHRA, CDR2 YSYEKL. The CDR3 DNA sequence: TGCGCCAGCAGCTCTACGGCGGGAAGCTCCTACGAGCAGTACGTC. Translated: CASSSTAGSSYEQYV.

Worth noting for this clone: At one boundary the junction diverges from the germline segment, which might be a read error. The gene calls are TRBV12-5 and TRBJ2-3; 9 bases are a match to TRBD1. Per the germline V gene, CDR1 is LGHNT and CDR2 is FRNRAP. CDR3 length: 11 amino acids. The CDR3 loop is CASPRPGQGRF. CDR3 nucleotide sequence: TGTGCTAGCCCACGTCCGGGACAGGGTCGTTTT.

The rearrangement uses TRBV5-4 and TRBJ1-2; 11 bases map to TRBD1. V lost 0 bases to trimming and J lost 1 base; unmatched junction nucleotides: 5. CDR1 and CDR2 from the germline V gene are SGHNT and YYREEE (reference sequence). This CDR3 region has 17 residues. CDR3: CASSLGRTGGFNYGYTF. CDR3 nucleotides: TGTGCCAGCAGCTTGGGGCGGACAGGGGGCTTTAACTATGGCTACACCTTC.

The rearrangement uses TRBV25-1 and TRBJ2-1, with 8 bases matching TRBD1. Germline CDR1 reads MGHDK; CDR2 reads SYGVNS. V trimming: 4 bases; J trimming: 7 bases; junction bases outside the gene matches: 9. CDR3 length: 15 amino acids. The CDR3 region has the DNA TGTGCCAGCAGTGCCCTCTGGACAGGGCAGAATGAGCAGTTCTTC. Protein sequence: CASSALWTGQNEQFF.

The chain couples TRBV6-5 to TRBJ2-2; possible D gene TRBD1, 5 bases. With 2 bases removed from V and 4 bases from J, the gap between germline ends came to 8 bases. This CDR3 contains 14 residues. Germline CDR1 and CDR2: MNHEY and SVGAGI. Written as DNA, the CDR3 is TGTGCCAGCAGTTACGACAGAGCCACCGGGGAGCTGTTTTTT. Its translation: CASSYDRATGELFF.

The DNA of the CDR3 is TGCGCCAGCAGGCAGGGGCCCCACTCAAATTCACCCCTCCACTTT. Translating it yields CASRQGPHSNSPLHF. V usage is TRBV4-1 and J usage is TRBJ1-6, with D possibly TRBD1 on 6 matching bases. Germline V gene sequence: CDR1 MGHRA, CDR2 YSYEKL. This CDR3 region has 15 residues. The V gene lost 6 bases and the J gene lost 7 bases, with 16 bases spanning the gap.